This T cell receptor beta chain is from a study of radiotherapy plus CTLA-4 blockade in lung cancer. Study summary: Objective responses were seen in under 20% of patients, disease control in approximately 30%.

Germline V gene sequence: CDR1 LNHNV, CDR2 YYDKDF (reference sequence). The CDR3 runs 15 residues. The V and J ends lost 5 bases and 4 bases, in that order; junction bases with no gene match: 7. Method: immunoSEQ multiplex PCR; TCRdb's copy keeps in-frame clones and lacks some. Of 52,000 or so clones listed, roughly three quarters were seen once; the top ten hold 3.2%. CTLA-4 blockade using ipilimumab, together with focal radiation, was received by patients with chemo-refractory metastatic non-small-cell lung cancer. Regarding this clone: What it binds is not known.

Study results and caveats: Clones of tumor-derived TCRs expanded in blood after radiotherapy plus ipilimumab.

The material was peripheral blood, obtained from a patient treated with radiotherapy plus ipilimumab. The V and J genes are TRBV15 and TRBJ2-3; 9 nucleotides align to TRBD1. This receptor was identified in a human donor with non-small cell lung cancer who had a partial response to radiotherapy plus ipilimumab. The CDR3 coding sequence is TGTGCCACCAGCCCCACAGGGGGCGAGGCAGATACGCAGTATTTT. Its protein product is CATSPTGGEADTQYF.